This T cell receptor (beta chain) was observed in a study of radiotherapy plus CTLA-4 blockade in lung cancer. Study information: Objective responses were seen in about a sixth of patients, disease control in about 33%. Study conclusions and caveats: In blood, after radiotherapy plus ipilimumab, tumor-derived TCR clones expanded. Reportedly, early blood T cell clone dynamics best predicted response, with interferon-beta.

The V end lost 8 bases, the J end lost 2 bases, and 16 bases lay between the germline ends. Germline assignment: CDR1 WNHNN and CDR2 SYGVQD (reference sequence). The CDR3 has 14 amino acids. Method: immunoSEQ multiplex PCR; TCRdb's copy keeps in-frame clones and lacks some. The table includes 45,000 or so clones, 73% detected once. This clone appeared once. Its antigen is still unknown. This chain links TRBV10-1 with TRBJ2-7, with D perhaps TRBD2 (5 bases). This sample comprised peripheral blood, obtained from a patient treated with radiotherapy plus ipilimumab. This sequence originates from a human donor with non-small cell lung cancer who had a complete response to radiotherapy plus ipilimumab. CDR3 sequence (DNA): TGCGCCAGCTCCCGGGGTGAAGGGCCCTACGAGCAGTACTTC. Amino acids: CASSRGEGPYEQYF.